The entry that follows covers one T cell receptor (beta chain) sequence. The data were obtained in a study of CD8+CD57+ T cells in acquired aplastic anemia. Sequenced patients had shown CD8+CD57+ cell expansion by flow cytometry. Patients uniformly had severe acquired aplastic anemia. Profiling of TCR beta VDJ combinations and CDR3 sequences used genomic DNA as template. TCRdb re-called the reads with MiXCR, one entry per CDR3 protein. The sample lists fewer than 250,000 distinct CDR3 sequences; almost 50% were seen once. This CDR3 is built from 13 residues. V shed 8 bases and J shed 4 bases, with 9 bases lying between them. Per the germline V gene, CDR1 is MGHDK and CDR2 is SYGVNS.

The chain combines TRBV25-1 with TRBJ2-6, with D tentatively TRBD1 (6 bases). The sequenced sample consisted of sorted CD4+, CD8+, or CD8+CD57+ T cells (not recorded which) from PBMCs. The receptor comes from a human donor with aplastic anemia. CDR3 residues: CASHREGANVLTF. As DNA, the CDR3 is TGTGCCAGCCACAGGGAGGGGGCCAACGTCCTGACTTTC.